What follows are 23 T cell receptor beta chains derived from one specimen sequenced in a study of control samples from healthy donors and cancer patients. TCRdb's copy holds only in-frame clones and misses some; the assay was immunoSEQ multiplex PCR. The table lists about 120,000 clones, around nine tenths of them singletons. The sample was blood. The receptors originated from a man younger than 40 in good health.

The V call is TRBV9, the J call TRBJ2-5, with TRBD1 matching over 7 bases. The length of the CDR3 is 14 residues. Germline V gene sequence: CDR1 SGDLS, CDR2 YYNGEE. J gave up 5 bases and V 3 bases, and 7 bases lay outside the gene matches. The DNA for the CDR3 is TGTGCCAGCAGCGCCACAGGGGATTCGGAGACCCAGTACTTC. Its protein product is CASSATGDSETQYF.

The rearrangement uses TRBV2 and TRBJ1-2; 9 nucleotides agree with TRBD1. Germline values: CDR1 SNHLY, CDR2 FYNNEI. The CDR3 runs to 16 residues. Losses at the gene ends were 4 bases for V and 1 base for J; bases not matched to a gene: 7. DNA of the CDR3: TGTGCCAGCAGTGCCCGGACAGGGGTAGATAACTATGGCTACACCTTC. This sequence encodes CASSARTGVDNYGYTF.

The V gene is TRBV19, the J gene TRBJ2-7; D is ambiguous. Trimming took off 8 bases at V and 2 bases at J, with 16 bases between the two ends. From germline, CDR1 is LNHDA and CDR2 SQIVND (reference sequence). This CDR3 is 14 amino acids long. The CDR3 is CASASGQKPYEQYV. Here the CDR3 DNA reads TGTGCCAGTGCAAGTGGGCAGAAGCCCTACGAGCAGTACGTC.

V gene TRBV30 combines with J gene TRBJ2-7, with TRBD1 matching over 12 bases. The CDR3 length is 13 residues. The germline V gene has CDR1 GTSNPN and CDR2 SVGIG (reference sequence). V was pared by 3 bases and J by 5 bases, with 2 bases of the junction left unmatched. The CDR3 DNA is TGTGCCTGGAGGGGGACAGGGGGCGACGAGCAGTACGTC. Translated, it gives CAWRGTGGDEQYV.

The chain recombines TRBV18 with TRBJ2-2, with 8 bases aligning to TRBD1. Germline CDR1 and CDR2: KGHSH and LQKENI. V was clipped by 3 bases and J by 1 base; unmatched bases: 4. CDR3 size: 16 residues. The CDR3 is CASSPQGAGNTGELFF. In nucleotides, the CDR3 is TGTGCCAGCTCACCCCAGGGGGCCGGGAACACCGGGGAGCTGTTTTTT. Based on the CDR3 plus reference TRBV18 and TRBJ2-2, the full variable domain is NAGVMQNPRHLVRRRGQEARLRCSPMKGHSHVYWYRQLPEEGLKFMVYLQKENIIDESGMPKERFSAEFPKEGPSILRIQQVVRGDSAAYFCASSPQGAGNTGELFFGEGSRLTVL.

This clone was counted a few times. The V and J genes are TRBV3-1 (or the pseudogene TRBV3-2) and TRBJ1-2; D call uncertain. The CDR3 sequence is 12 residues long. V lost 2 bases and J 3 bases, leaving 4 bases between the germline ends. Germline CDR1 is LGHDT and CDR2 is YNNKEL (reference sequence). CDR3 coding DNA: TGTGCCAGCAGCCAATCCTACTATGGCTACACCTTC. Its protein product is CASSQSYYGYTF.

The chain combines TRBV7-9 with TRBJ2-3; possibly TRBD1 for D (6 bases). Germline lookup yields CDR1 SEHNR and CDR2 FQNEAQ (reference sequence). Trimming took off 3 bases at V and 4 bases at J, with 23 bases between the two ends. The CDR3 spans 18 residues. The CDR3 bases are TGTGCCAGCAGCTTGATTCGGGGACCGGACAGTTTGGCAGATACGCAGTATTTT. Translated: CASSLIRGPDSLADTQYF.

The CDR3 reads CASSLVGDEAFF. The DNA of the CDR3 is TGCGCCAGCAGCTTGGTCGGGGACGAAGCTTTCTTT. The rearrangement uses TRBV5-1 and TRBJ1-1, with a tentative D call TRBD1 (5 bases). With 0 bases removed from V and 8 bases from J, the gap between germline ends came to 8 bases. Per the germline V gene, CDR1 is SGHRS and CDR2 is YFSETQ. CDR3 length: 12 amino acids.

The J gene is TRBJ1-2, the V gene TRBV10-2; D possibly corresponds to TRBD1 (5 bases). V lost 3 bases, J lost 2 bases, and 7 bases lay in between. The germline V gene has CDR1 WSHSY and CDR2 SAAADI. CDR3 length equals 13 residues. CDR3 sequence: CASSEPGNYGYTF. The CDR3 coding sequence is TGCGCCAGCAGTGAACCAGGGAACTATGGCTACACCTTC.

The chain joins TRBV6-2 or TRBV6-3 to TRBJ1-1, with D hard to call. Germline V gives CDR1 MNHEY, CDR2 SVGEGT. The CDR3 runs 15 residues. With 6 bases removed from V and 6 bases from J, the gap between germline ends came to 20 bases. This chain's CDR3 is CASSPLVSSSPEAFF. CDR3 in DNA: TGTGCCAGCAGCCCTTTAGTAAGTTCGAGCCCTGAAGCTTTCTTT.

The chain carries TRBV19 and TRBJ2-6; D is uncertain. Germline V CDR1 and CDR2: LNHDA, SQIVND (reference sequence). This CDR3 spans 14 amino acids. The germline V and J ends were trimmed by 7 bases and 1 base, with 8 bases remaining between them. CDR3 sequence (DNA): TGTGCCAGTAAAGATCATTCTGGGGCCAACGTCCTGACTTTC. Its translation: CASKDHSGANVLTF.

CDR3 sequence: CSVDTGGTEAFF. The CDR3 nucleotides are TGCAGCGTTGATACAGGGGGCACTGAAGCTTTCTTT. The chain links TRBV29-1 to TRBJ1-1, with 8 bases aligning to TRBD1. The CDR3 loop spans 12 amino acids. Germline trimming cut 3 bases from V and 4 bases from J; bases unmatched to any gene: 1. Germline assignment: CDR1 SQVTM and CDR2 ANQGSEA.

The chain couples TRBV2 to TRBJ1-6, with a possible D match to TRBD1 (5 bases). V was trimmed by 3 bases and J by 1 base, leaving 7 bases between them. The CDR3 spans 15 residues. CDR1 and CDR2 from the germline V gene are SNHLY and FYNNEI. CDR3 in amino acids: CASSDGGSYNSPLHF. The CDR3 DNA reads TGTGCCAGCAGTGACGGGGGATCCTATAATTCACCCCTCCACTTT.

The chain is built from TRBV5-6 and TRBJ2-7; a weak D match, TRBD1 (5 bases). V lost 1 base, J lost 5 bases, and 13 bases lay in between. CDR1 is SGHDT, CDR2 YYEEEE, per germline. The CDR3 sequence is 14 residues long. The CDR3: CASSLSFQGNEQYF. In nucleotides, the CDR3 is TGTGCCAGCAGCTTGAGTTTTCAGGGTAACGAGCAGTACTTC.

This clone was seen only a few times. The CDR3 DNA reads as TGTGCCAGCAGCTTGTCCCTAGAACGGAATGAGCAGTTCTTC. It specifies CASSLSLERNEQFF. The chain couples TRBV5-5 to TRBJ2-1; D call uncertain. The CDR3 length is 14 residues. V lost 1 base, J lost 7 bases, and 12 bases lay in between. Germline V gives CDR1 SGHKS, CDR2 YYEKEE (reference sequence).

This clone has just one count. This chain's CDR3 is CASSSVNQPQHF. In nucleotides, the CDR3 is TGTGCCAGCAGCTCCGTTAATCAGCCCCAGCATTTT. J is TRBJ1-5 and V is TRBV6-5; D uncertain. This CDR3 region has 12 residues. Trimming removed 6 bases from V and 4 bases from J, with 7 bases in between. Germline values: CDR1 MNHEY, CDR2 SVGAGI.

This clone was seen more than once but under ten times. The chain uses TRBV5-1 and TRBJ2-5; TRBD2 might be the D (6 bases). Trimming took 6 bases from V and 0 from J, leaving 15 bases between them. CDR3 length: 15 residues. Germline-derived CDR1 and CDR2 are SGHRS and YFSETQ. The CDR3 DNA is TGCGCCAGCACCCTTGGGGGGAGGTACCAAGAGACCCAGTACTTC. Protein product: CASTLGGRYQETQYF. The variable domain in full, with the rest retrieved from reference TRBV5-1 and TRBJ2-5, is KAGVTQTPRYLIKTRGQQVTLSCSPISGHRSVSWYQQTPGQGLQFLFEYFSETQRNKGNFPGRFSGRQFSNSRSEMNVSTLELGDSALYLCASTLGGRYQETQYFGPGTRLLVL.

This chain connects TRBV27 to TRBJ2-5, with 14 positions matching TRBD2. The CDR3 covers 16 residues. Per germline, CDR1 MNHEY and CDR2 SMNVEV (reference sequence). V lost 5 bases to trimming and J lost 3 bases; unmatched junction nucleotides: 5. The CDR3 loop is CASSTRLAGGKETQYF. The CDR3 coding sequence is TGTGCCAGCAGTACCCGACTAGCGGGGGGGAAAGAGACCCAGTACTTC.

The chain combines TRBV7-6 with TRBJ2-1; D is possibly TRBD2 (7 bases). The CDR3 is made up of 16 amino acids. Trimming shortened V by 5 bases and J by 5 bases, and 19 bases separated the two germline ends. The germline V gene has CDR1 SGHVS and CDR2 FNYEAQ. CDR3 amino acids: CASSVRGGGMNNEQFF. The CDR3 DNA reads TGTGCCAGCAGCGTAAGAGGGGGGGGAATGAACAATGAGCAGTTCTTC.

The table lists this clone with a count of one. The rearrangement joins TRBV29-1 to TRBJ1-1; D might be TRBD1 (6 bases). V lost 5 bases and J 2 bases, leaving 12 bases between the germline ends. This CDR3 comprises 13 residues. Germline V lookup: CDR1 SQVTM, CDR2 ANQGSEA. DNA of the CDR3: TGCAGCGTTCTAAGGGGGAGAAACACTGAAGCTTTCTTT. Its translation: CSVLRGRNTEAFF.

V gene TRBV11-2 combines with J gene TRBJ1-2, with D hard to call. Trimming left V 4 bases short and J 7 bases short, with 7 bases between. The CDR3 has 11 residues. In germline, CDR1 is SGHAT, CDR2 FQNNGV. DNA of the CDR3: TGTGCCAGCAGCTCCTGGACTGGCTACACCTTC. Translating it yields CASSSWTGYTF.

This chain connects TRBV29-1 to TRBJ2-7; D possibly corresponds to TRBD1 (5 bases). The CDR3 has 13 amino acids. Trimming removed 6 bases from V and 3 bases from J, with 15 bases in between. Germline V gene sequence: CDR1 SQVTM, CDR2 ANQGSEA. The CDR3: CSVEIDRSYEQYF. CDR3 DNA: TGCAGCGTCGAGATAGACAGAAGCTACGAGCAGTACTTC.

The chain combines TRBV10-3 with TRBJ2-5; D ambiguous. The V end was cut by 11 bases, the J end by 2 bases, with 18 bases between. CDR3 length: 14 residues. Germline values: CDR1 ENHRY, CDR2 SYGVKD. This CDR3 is CASAYTNSQETQYF. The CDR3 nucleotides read TGTGCCTCTGCGTACACAAACTCTCAAGAGACCCAGTACTTC.